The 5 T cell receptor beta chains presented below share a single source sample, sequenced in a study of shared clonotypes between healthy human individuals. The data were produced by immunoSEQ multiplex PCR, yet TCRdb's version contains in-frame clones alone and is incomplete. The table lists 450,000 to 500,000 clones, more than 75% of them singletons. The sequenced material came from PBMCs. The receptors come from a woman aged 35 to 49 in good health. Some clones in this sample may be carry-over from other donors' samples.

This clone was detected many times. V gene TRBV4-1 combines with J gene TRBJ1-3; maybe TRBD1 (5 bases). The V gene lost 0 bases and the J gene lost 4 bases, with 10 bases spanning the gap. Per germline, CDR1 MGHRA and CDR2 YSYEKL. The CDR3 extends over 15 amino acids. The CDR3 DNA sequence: TGCGCCAGCAGCCAAGATCGGGACGCGGGAAACACCATATATTTT. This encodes CASSQDRDAGNTIYF.

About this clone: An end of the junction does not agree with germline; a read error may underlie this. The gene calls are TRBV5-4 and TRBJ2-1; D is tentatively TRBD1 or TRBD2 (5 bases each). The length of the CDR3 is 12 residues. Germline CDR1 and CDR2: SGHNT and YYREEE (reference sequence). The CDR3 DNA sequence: TGTGCCAGCAGTTTGGGGGACCTAGAGCAGTTCTTC. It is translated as CASSLGDLEQFF.

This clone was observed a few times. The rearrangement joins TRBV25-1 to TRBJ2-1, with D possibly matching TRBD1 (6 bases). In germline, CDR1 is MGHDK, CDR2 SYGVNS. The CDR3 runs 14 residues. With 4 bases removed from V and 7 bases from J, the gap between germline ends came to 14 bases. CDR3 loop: CASSGGRGGNEQFF. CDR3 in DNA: TGTGCCAGCAGTGGTGGGCGAGGGGGAAATGAGCAGTTCTTC. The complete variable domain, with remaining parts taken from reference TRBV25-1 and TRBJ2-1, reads EADIYQTPRYLVIGTGKKITLECSQTMGHDKMYWYQQDPGMELHLIHYSYGVNSTEKGDLSSESTVSRIRTEHFPLTLESARPSHTSQYLCASSGGRGGNEQFFGPGTRLTVL.

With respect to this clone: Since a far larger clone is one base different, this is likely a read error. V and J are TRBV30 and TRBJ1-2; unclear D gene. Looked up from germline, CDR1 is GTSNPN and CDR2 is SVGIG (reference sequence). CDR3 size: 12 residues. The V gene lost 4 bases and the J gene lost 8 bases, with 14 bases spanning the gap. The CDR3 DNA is TGTGCCTGGACCACGGACGGCGGAGGCTACACCTTC. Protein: CAWTTDGGGYTF.

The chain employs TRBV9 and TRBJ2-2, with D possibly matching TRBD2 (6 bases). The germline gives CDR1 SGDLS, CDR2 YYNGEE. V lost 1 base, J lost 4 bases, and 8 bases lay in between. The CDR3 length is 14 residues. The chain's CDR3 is CASSVTGATGELFF. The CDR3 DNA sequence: TGTGCCAGCAGCGTAACGGGAGCCACCGGGGAGCTGTTTTTT.